Following are 14 T cell receptor beta chains from one sample sequenced in a study of T cells in Graves' hyperthyroidism and ophthalmopathy. The source material, RNA transcripts, was used to amplify TCR beta CDR3 regions. HTBI primers drove first-round RT-PCR of the TCR CDR3. TCRdb re-analysed the multiplex PCR reads in MiXCR, keeping a single row per CDR3 protein. The sample records 400,000 to 450,000 distinct CDR3 sequences, approximately 15% being singletons. Sample: blood. Receptors were obtained from a man aged 18-30 years with Graves' ophthalmopathy.

V is TRBV14 and J is TRBJ2-1, with TRBD2 identical over 7 bases. Per the germline V gene, CDR1 is SGHDN and CDR2 is FVKESK. V was pared by 4 bases and J by 0 bases, with 6 bases of the junction left unmatched. This CDR3 contains 16 residues. DNA of the CDR3: TGTGCCAGCAGCCCTGCGGGAGCCCACTCCTACAATGAGCAGTTCTTC. This codes for CASSPAGAHSYNEQFF.

This chain links TRBV2 with TRBJ2-5; 7 bases align to TRBD2. CDR3 length: 15 residues. Germline V gives CDR1 SNHLY, CDR2 FYNNEI. Trimming cost V 1 base and J 2 bases; bases outside gene matches: 4. CDR3 protein: CASSEELALQETQYF. CDR3 DNA sequence: TGTGCCAGCAGTGAAGAACTAGCGCTACAAGAGACCCAGTACTTC.

This clonotype came up many times. The chain links TRBV10-1 to TRBJ2-5; 11 nucleotides agree with TRBD2. Looked up from germline, CDR1 is WNHNN and CDR2 is SYGVQD (reference sequence). With V trimmed by 9 bases and J by 0 bases, 6 bases remained unmatched. The CDR3 spans 15 residues. The CDR3 DNA reads TGCGCCAGTATGCCGGGACTAGCGGACCAAGAGACCCAGTACTTC. This gives the protein CASMPGLADQETQYF.

The V gene is TRBV9, the J gene TRBJ1-4; no reliable D call. The germline V gene encodes CDR1 SGDLS and CDR2 YYNGEE. Trimming left V 0 bases short and J 5 bases short, with 20 bases between. The CDR3 has 18 residues. The CDR3 DNA reads TGTGCCAGCAGCGTAGGAGGCAGGCGGAACGACCGAAATGAAAAACTGTTTTTT. Its protein product is CASSVGGRRNDRNEKLFF.

This clonotype was counted many times. The rearrangement links TRBV5-1 to TRBJ2-1; no reliable D call. The ends were cut back, 3 bases at V and 0 bases at J, with 13 bases in the middle. The CDR3 loop spans 16 amino acids. Germline-derived CDR1 and CDR2 are SGHRS and YFSETQ. The CDR3 DNA follows: TGCGCCAGCAGCTACCGTGGGGATAGCTCCTACAATGAGCAGTTCTTC. Translated: CASSYRGDSSYNEQFF.

This clonotype was observed many times. This sequence joins TRBV13 and TRBJ2-7, with D perhaps TRBD1 (6 bases). CDR1 and CDR2 (germline): PRHDT, FYEKMQ (reference sequence). There are 13 residues in the CDR3. Trimming stripped 5 bases from V and 3 bases from J, with 11 bases between. The chain's CDR3 is CASSGRTVYEQYF. CDR3 coding DNA: TGTGCCAGCAGCGGTCGGACAGTCTACGAGCAGTACTTC.

This clonotype has ten or more counts. The chain has TRBV30 and TRBJ1-3; no clear D. V was pared by 0 bases and J by 6 bases, with 6 bases between. In germline, CDR1 is GTSNPN, CDR2 SVGIG (reference sequence). This CDR3 is 12 amino acids long. CDR3 region: CAWSVLANTIYF. CDR3 sequence (DNA): TGTGCCTGGAGTGTATTGGCAAACACCATATATTTT.

This clonotype was observed many times. At one boundary the junction diverges from the germline segment, which might be a read error. This chain uses TRBV6-1 with TRBJ2-7, with a possible D match to TRBD1 (5 bases). The CDR3 has 12 residues. Germline loops: CDR1 MNHNS, CDR2 SASEGT. DNA of the CDR3: TGTGCCAGCATGACAGTCTCCCACGAGCAGTACTTC. Its protein is CASMTVSHEQYF.

The chain has TRBV15 and TRBJ2-7, with TRBD2 as a possible D gene (5 bases). Deletions cut 5 bases from V and 3 bases from J, with 17 bases between. CDR1 LNHNV and CDR2 YYDKDF come from the germline V gene (reference sequence). The CDR3 length is 15 residues. CDR3 residues: CATSSPIGSLYEQYF. The DNA of the CDR3 is TGTGCCACCAGCTCCCCCATAGGGAGTCTCTACGAGCAGTACTTC.

This chain joins TRBV6-1 and TRBJ2-3; the match to TRBD2 covers 13 bases. Germline values: CDR1 MNHNS, CDR2 SASEGT. The CDR3 extends over 15 amino acids. J gave up 10 bases and V 3 bases, and 7 bases lay outside the gene matches. This CDR3 is CASSEGLAGPRSQYF. CDR3 bases: TGTGCCAGCAGTGAGGGACTAGCGGGGCCCAGGTCGCAGTATTTT.

About this clonotype itself: A single base separates this from a much larger clone, so it may be a read error. The chain couples TRBV15 to TRBJ2-3, with D unresolved. The CDR3 covers 10 residues. The germline gives CDR1 LNHNV, CDR2 YYDKDF (reference sequence). CDR3 DNA: TGTGCCACCAACAGAGATCCGCAGTATTTT. Amino acid sequence: CATNRDPQYF. The entire variable domain, with the rest obtained from reference TRBV15 and TRBJ2-3, is as follows: DAMVIQNPRYQVTQFGKPVTLSCSQTLNHNVMYWYQQKSSQAPKLLFHYYDKDFNNEADTPDNFQSRRPNTSFCFLDIRSPGLGDTAMYLCATNRDPQYFGPGTRLTVL.

The rearrangement uses TRBV4-1 and TRBJ2-7; D is possibly TRBD2 (6 bases). This CDR3 is 18 amino acids long. V gave up 1 base and J gave up 3 bases, with 22 bases separating them. CDR1 and CDR2 (germline): MGHRA, YSYEKL. In DNA form, the CDR3 reads TGCGCCAGCAGCCAAGCCAAGGCAGGGCCTAGCGTCGGCTACGAGCAGTACTTC. It specifies CASSQAKAGPSVGYEQYF.

The gene calls are TRBV10-3 and TRBJ1-5; D is uncertain. The CDR3 is made up of 15 amino acids. CDR1 and CDR2 from the germline V gene are ENHRY and SYGVKD. Deletions cut 0 bases from V and 2 bases from J, with 8 bases between. The CDR3 here is CAISESGIGNQPQHF. CDR3 nucleotides: TGTGCCATCAGTGAGTCCGGAATAGGCAATCAGCCCCAGCATTTT.

This clonotype was detected many times. The chain uses TRBV11-1 and TRBJ2-5; D assignment may be TRBD1 or TRBD2 (5 bases each). With 7 bases removed from V and 2 bases from J, the gap between germline ends came to 11 bases. The germline gives CDR1 SGHAT, CDR2 FQDESV (reference sequence). The CDR3 consists of 13 residues. The CDR3 bases are TGTGCCAGCACCCTAGCAGGGCAAGAGACCCAGTACTTC. This gives the protein CASTLAGQETQYF. The full variable domain, completed using reference TRBV11-1 and TRBJ2-5, is EAEVAQSPRYKITEKSQAVAFWCDPISGHATLYWYRQILGQGPELLVQFQDESVVDDSQLPKDRFSAERLKGVDSTLKIQPAELGDSAMYLCASTLAGQETQYFGPGTRLLVL.